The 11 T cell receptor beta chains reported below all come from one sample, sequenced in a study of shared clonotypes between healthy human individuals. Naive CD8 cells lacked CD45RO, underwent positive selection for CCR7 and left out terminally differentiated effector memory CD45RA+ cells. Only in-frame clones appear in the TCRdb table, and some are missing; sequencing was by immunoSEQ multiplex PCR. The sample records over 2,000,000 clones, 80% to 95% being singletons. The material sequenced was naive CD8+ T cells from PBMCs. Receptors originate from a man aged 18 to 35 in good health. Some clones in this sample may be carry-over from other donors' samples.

This chain's CDR3 is CASSSWEGAGANVLTF. For the CDR3, the DNA is TGTGCCAGCAGCAGTTGGGAGGGGGCAGGGGCCAACGTCCTGACTTTC. The rearrangement joins TRBV13 to TRBJ2-6; D assignment may be TRBD1 or TRBD2 (7 bases each). The CDR3 spans 16 residues. V dropped 5 bases and J dropped 4 bases, with 15 bases sitting between them. CDR1 and CDR2 (germline): PRHDT, FYEKMQ (reference sequence).

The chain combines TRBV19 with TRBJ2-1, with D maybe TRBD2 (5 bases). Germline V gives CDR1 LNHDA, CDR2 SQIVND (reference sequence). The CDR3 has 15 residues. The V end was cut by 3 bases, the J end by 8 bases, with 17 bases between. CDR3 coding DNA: TGTGCCAGTAGTATTAGCAGCGGTTCATGGGATGAGCAGTTCTTC. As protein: CASSISSGSWDEQFF.

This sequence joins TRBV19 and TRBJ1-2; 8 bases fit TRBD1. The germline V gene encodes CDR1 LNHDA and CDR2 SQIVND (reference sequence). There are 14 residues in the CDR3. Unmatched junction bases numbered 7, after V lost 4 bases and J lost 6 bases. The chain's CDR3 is CASSTWTGKDGYTF. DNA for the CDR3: TGTGCCAGTAGTACCTGGACAGGGAAGGATGGCTACACCTTC.

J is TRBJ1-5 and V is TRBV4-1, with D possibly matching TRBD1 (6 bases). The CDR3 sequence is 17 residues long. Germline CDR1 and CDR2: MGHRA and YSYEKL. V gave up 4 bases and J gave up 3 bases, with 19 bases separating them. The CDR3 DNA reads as TGCGCCAGCAGCCGAATCCCCTTAGGACAGAACAATCAGCCCCAGCATTTT. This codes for CASSRIPLGQNNQPQHF.

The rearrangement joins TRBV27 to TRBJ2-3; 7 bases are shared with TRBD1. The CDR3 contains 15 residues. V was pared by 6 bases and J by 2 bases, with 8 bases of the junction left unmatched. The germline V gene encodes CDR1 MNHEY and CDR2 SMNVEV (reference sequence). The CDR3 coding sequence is TGTGCCAGCAGCGTCGAGGGACAGCCCACAGATACGCAGTATTTT. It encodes CASSVEGQPTDTQYF.

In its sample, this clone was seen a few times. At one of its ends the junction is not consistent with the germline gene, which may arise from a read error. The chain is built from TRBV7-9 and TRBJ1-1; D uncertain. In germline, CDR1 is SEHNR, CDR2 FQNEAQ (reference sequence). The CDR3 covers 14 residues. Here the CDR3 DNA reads TGTGCCAGCACCTTAGGGTCCATGAACACTGAAGCTTTCTTT. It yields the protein CASTLGSMNTEAFF.

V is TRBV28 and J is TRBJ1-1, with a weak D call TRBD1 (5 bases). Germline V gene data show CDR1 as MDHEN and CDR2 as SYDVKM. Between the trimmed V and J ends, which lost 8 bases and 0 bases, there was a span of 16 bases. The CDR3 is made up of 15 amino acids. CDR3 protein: CASSIWGTLNTEAFF. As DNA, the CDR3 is TGTGCCAGCTCCATTTGGGGGACCTTGAACACTGAAGCTTTCTTT.

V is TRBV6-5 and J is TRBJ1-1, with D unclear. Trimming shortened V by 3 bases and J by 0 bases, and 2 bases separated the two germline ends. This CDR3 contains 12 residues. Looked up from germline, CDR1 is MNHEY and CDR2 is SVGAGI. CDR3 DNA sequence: TGTGCCAGCAGTTATGTGAACACTGAAGCTTTCTTT. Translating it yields CASSYVNTEAFF.

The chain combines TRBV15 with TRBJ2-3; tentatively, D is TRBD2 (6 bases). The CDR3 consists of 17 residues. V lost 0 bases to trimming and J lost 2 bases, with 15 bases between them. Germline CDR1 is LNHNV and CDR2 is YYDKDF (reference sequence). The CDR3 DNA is TGTGCCACCAGCAGAGATCATAGCGGAGCCTACACAGATACGCAGTATTTT. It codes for CATSRDHSGAYTDTQYF.

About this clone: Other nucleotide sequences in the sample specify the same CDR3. The CDR3 sequence: CASSLLAVSYEQYF. The CDR3 bases are TGTGCCAGCAGTTTATTGGCGGTCTCCTACGAGCAGTACTTC. The rearrangement uses TRBV27 and TRBJ2-7; no clear D gene. CDR3 length: 14 residues. Germline V lookup: CDR1 MNHEY, CDR2 SMNVEV (reference sequence). V was pared by 1 base and J by 0 bases, with 7 bases between.

Here the CDR3 reads CASDRRVSMGTEAFF. CDR3 sequence (DNA): TGTGCCAGCGATCGGAGGGTTTCTATGGGCACTGAAGCTTTCTTT. V is TRBV27 and J is TRBJ1-1; no reliable D call. V lost 8 bases, J lost 4 bases, and 20 bases lay in between. Looked up from germline, CDR1 is MNHEY and CDR2 is SMNVEV (reference sequence). The CDR3 spans 15 residues.